The next 10 T cell receptor beta chains were all read from a single sample in a study of lymphopenia after photon versus proton radiotherapy. Libraries were prepared by immunoSEQ multiplex PCR; TCRdb keeps only in-frame clonotypes and omits some of them. Among 55,000 to 75,000 clones listed, approximately 91% were seen once. Sequencing used peripheral blood, obtained from a patient treated with photon-based radiotherapy. The receptor set was obtained from a woman aged 70 to 79 with pancreatic cancer.

J is TRBJ2-7 and V is TRBV28, with TRBD2 matching over 12 bases. V was pared by 4 bases and J by 3 bases, with 4 bases of the junction left unmatched. This CDR3 has 15 amino acids. CDR1 is MDHEN, CDR2 SYDVKM, per germline. CDR3 residues: CASSSPGLAGYEQYF. CDR3 nucleotide sequence: TGTGCCAGCAGTTCGCCGGGACTAGCGGGCTACGAGCAGTACTTC.

The genes are TRBV5-5 and TRBJ1-2, with a tentative D call TRBD1 (6 bases). CDR1 SGHKS and CDR2 YYEKEE come from the germline V gene (reference sequence). V lost 3 bases, J lost 7 bases, and 10 bases lay in between. This CDR3 has 12 residues. The CDR3, as DNA: TGTGCCAGCAGCTCCACAGGGAGTGGCTACACCTTC. Translating it yields CASSSTGSGYTF.

Worth noting for this clone: This CDR3 is also generated by other DNA sequences in the sample. This chain uses TRBV9 with TRBJ2-3; D not resolved. Trimming removed 2 bases from V and 4 bases from J, with 8 bases in between. This CDR3 spans 13 amino acids. CDR1 and CDR2 (germline): SGDLS, YYNGEE. For the CDR3, the DNA is TGTGCCAGCAGCGTCCAAGCCGCAGATACGCAGTATTTT. Translation: CASSVQAADTQYF.

The genes are TRBV9 and TRBJ1-1; maybe TRBD1 (6 bases). V lost 0 bases and J 8 bases, leaving 20 bases between the germline ends. The CDR3 totals 16 residues. Germline lookup yields CDR1 SGDLS and CDR2 YYNGEE. The CDR3 protein is CASSVVWGRGRVEAFF. CDR3 nucleotide sequence: TGTGCCAGCAGCGTAGTGTGGGGGCGAGGTCGGGTGGAAGCTTTCTTT.

V gene TRBV6-4 combines with J gene TRBJ2-5; D gene ambiguous. CDR1 and CDR2 (germline): MRHNA, SNTAGT. The CDR3 consists of 10 residues. The V end lost 5 bases, the J end lost 4 bases, and 2 bases lay between the germline ends. CDR3 in amino acids: CASSPETQYF. CDR3 DNA sequence: TGTGCCAGCAGTCCAGAGACCCAGTACTTC.

V gene TRBV19 combines with J gene TRBJ2-2, with a possible D match to TRBD2 (5 bases). Germline CDR1 reads LNHDA; CDR2 reads SQIVND (reference sequence). The CDR3 runs to 14 residues. V lost 7 bases and J 2 bases, leaving 11 bases between the germline ends. The CDR3 sequence is CASTASRNTGELFF. CDR3 DNA: TGTGCCAGTACGGCTAGCAGAAACACCGGGGAGCTGTTTTTT.

V is TRBV19 and J is TRBJ1-1; a weak D match, TRBD1 (6 bases). Trimming shortened V by 5 bases and J by 1 base, and 8 bases separated the two germline ends. The CDR3 spans 13 residues. From germline, CDR1 is LNHDA and CDR2 SQIVND (reference sequence). The CDR3 DNA reads as TGTGCCAGTAGTCAACAGGGGAACACTGAAGCTTTCTTT. This encodes CASSQQGNTEAFF.

V and J are TRBV7-9 and TRBJ2-1; D ambiguous. The V and J ends lost 0 bases and 4 bases respectively, with 7 bases between them. The CDR3 length is 14 residues. Germline CDR1 and CDR2: SEHNR and FQNEAQ (reference sequence). CDR3 region: CASSLAVSYNEQFF. CDR3 nucleotides: TGTGCCAGCAGCTTAGCAGTCTCTTACAATGAGCAGTTCTTC.

This chain links TRBV2 with TRBJ1-2; D unclear. Trimming stripped 3 bases from V and 0 bases from J, with 8 bases between. This CDR3 is built from 14 residues. Per germline, CDR1 SNHLY and CDR2 FYNNEI. CDR3 nucleotide sequence: TGTGCCAGCAGTGACAGTCCTACTAACTATGGCTACACCTTC. Encoded protein: CASSDSPTNYGYTF.

The chain employs TRBV9 and TRBJ2-5; 9 nucleotides align to TRBD1. The trim removed 4 bases at V and 2 bases at J, leaving 6 bases unmatched. Looked up from germline, CDR1 is SGDLS and CDR2 is YYNGEE. The CDR3 runs 15 residues. The CDR3 DNA sequence: TGTGCCAGCAGCACGACCGGGACAGGGCAAGAGACCCAGTACTTC. This codes for CASSTTGTGQETQYF.